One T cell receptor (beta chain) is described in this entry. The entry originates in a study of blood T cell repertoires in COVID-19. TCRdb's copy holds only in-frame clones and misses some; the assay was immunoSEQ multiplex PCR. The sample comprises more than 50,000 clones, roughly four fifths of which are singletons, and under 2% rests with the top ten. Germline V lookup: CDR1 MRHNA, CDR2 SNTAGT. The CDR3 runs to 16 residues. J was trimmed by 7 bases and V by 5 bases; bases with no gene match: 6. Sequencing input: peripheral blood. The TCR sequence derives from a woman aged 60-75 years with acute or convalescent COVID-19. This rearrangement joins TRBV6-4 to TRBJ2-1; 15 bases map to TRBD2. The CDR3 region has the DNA TGTGCCAGCAGTCCCGGGACTAGCGGGGGGCTTAATGAGCAGTTCTTC. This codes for CASSPGTSGGLNEQFF.